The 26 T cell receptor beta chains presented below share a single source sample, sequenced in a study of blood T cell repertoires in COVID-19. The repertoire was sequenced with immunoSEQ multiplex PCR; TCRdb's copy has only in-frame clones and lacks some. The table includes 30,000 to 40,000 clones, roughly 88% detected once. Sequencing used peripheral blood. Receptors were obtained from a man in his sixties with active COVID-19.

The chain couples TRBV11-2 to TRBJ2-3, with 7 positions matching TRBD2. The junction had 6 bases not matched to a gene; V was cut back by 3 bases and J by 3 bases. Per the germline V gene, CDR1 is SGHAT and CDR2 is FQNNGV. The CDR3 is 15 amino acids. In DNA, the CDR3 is TGTGCCAGCAGCTTCAGCGGGGCCGCGACAGATACGCAGTATTTT. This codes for CASSFSGAATDTQYF.

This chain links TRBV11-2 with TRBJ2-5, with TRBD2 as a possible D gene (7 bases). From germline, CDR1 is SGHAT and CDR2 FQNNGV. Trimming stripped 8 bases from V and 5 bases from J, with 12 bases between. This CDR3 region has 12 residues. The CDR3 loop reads CASEGGGETQYF. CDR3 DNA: TGTGCCAGCGAGGGGGGAGGGGAGACCCAGTACTTC.

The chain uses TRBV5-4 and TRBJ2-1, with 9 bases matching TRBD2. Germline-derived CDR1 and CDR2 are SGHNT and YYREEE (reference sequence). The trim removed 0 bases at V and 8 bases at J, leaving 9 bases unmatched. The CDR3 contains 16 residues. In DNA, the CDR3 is TGTGCCAGCAGCTTGGCCCTACTAGCGGGCGGGGATGAGCAGTTCTTC. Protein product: CASSLALLAGGDEQFF.

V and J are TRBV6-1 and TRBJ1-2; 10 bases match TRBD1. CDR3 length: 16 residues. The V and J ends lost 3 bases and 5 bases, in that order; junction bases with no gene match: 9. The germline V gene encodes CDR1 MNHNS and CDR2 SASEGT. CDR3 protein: CASSDRIRTGGYGYTF. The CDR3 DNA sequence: TGTGCCAGCAGTGATAGAATTCGGACAGGGGGATATGGCTACACCTTC.

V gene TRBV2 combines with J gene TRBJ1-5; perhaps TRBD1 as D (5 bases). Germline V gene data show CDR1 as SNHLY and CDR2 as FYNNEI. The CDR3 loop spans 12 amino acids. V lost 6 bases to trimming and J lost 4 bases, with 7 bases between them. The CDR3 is CASRTANQPQHF. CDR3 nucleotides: TGTGCCAGCAGGACAGCTAATCAGCCCCAGCATTTT. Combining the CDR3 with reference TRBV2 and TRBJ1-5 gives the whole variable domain EPEVTQTPSHQVTQMGQEVILRCVPISNHLYFYWYRQILGQKVEFLVSFYNNEISEKSEIFDDQFSVERPDGSNFTLKIRSTKLEDSAMYFCASRTANQPQHFGDGTRLSIL.

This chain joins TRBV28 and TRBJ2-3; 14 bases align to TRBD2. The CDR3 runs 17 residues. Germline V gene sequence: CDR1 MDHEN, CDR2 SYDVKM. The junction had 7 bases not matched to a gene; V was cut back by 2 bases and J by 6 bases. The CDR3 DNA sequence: TGTGCCAGCAGTTTAATAGGGACTAGCGGGGGCAGGGATACGCAGTATTTT. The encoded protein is CASSLIGTSGGRDTQYF.

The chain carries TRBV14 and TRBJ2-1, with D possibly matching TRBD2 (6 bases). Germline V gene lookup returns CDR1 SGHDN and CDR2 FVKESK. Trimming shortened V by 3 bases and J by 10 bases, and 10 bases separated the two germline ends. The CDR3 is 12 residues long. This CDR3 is CASSHIAAEQFF. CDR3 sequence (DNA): TGTGCCAGCAGCCACATAGCGGCAGAGCAGTTCTTC.

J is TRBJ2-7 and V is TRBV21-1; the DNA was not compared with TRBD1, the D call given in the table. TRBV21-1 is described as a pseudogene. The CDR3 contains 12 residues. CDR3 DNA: TGTGCCAGCAGCCACAGGGGCTACGAGCAGTACTTC. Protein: CASSHRGYEQYF.

CDR3 amino acids: CASSPTGRYGYTF. As DNA, the CDR3 is TGTGCCAGCAGCCCGACAGGGAGGTATGGCTACACCTTC. This chain joins TRBV12-3 or TRBV12-4 and TRBJ1-2, with TRBD1 identical over 7 bases. This CDR3 has 13 residues. With V trimmed by 6 bases and J by 5 bases, 6 bases remained unmatched.

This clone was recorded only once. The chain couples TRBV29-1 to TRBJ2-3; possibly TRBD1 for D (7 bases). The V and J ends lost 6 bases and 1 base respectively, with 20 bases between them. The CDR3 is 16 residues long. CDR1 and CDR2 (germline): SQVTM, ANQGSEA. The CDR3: CSVGGYRGVRTDTQYF. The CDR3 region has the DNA TGCAGCGTCGGGGGCTACAGGGGAGTCCGCACAGATACGCAGTATTTT.

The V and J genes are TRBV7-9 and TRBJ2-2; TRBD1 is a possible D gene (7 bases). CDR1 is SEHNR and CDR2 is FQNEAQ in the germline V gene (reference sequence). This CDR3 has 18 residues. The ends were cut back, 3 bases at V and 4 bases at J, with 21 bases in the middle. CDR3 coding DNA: TGTGCCAGCAGCTTCAACGGAGGGACAGCGAAAACCACCGGGGAGCTGTTTTTT. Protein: CASSFNGGTAKTTGELFF.

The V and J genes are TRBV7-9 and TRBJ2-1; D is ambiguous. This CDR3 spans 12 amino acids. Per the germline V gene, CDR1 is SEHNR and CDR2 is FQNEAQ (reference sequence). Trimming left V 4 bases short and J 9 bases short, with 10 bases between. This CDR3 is CASSSVASEQFF. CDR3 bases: TGTGCCAGCAGCTCCGTAGCAAGTGAGCAGTTCTTC.

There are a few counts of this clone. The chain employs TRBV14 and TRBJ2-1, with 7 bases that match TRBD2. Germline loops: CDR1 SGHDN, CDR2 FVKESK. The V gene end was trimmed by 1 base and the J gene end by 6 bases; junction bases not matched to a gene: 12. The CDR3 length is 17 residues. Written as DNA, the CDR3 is TGTGCCAGCAGCCAAGGCCTCGGAGGCGGGAGCCGCAATGAGCAGTTCTTC. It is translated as CASSQGLGGGSRNEQFF.

CDR3 region: CASSVAGGITGELFF. Here the CDR3 DNA reads TGTGCCAGCAGTGTAGCAGGGGGGATCACCGGGGAGCTGTTTTTT. The rearrangement uses TRBV25-1 and TRBJ2-2, with D possibly being TRBD1 (7 bases). V was cut by 4 bases and J by 4 bases, with 13 bases left in between. This CDR3 has 15 amino acids. The germline CDR1 and CDR2 sequences are MGHDK and SYGVNS. The whole variable domain, remainder taken from reference TRBV25-1 and TRBJ2-2, is EADIYQTPRYLVIGTGKKITLECSQTMGHDKMYWYQQDPGMELHLIHYSYGVNSTEKGDLSSESTVSRIRTEHFPLTLESARPSHTSQYLCASSVAGGITGELFFGEGSRLTVL.

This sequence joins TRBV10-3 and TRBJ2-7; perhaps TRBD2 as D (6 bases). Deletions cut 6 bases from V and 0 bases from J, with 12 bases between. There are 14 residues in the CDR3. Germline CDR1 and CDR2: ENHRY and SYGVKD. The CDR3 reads CAIREAGNSYEQYF. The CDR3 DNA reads TGTGCCATCAGGGAAGCGGGCAACTCCTACGAGCAGTACTTC.

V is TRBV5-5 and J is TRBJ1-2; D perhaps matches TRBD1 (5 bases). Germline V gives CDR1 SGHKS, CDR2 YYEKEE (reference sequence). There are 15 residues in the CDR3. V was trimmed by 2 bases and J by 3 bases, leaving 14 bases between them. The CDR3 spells CASSFPFGGDYGYTF. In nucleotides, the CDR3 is TGTGCCAGCAGCTTCCCCTTTGGGGGGGACTATGGCTACACCTTC. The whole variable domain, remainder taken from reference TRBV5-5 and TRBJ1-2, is DAGVTQSPTHLIKTRGQQVTLRCSPISGHKSVSWYQQVLGQGPQFIFQYYEKEERGRGNFPDRFSARQFPNYSSELNVNALLLGDSALYLCASSFPFGGDYGYTFGSGTRLTVV.

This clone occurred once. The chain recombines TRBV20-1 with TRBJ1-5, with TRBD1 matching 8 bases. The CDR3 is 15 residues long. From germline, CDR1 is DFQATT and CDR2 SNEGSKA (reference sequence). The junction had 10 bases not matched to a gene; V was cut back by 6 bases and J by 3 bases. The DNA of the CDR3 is TGCAGTGCGAGTCCCGGGACAGGATTCAATCAGCCCCAGCATTTT. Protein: CSASPGTGFNQPQHF.

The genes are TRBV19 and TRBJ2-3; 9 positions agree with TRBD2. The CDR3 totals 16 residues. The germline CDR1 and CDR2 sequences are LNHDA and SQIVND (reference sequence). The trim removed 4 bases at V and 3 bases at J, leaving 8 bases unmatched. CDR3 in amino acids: CASSTNSGSMTDTQYF. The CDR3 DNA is TGTGCCAGTAGTACCAATAGCGGGAGTATGACAGATACGCAGTATTTT.

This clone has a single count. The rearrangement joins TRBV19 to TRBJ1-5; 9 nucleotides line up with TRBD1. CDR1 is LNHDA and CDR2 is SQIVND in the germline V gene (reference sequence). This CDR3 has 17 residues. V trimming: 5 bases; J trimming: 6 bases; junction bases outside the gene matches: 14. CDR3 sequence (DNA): TGTGCCAGTAGTCTAACCCCATATACAGGGGGCGGTCAGCCCCAGCATTTT. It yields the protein CASSLTPYTGGGQPQHF.

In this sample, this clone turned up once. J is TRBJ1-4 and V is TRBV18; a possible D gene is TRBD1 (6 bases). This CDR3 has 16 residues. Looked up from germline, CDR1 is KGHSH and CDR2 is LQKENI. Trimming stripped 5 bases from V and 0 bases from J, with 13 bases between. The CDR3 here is CASSIQGQATNEKLFF. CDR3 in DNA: TGTGCCAGCTCAATACAGGGCCAGGCAACTAATGAAAAACTGTTTTTT.

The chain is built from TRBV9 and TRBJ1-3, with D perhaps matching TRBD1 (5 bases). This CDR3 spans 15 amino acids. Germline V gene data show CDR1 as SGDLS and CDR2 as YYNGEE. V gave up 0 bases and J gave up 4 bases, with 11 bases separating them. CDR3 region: CASSVEEGMGNTIYF. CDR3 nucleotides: TGTGCCAGCAGCGTAGAGGAGGGGATGGGAAACACCATATATTTT.

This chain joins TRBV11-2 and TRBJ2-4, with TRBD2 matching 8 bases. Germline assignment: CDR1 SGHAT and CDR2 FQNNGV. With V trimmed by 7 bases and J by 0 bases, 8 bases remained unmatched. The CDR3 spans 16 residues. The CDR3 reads CASTLTSGLAKNIQYF. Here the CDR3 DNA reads TGTGCCAGCACTCTCACTAGCGGTCTAGCCAAAAACATTCAGTACTTC.

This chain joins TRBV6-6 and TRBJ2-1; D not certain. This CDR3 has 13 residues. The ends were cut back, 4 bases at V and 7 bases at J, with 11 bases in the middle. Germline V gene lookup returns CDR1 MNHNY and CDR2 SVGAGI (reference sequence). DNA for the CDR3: TGTGCCAGCAGTTCCCAGGTTAATAATGAGCAGTTCTTC. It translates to CASSSQVNNEQFF.

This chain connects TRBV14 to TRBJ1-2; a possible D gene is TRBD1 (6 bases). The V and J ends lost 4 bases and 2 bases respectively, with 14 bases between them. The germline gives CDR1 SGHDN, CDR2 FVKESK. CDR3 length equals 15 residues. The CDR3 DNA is TGTGCCAGCAGCCCGGGACATTTACCGAACTATGGCTACACCTTC. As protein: CASSPGHLPNYGYTF.

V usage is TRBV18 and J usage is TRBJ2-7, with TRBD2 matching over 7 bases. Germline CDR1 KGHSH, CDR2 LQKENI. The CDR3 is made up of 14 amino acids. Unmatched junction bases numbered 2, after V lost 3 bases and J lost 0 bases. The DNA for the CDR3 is TGTGCCAGCTCACCGGGGACTAACTCCTACGAGCAGTACTTC. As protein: CASSPGTNSYEQYF.

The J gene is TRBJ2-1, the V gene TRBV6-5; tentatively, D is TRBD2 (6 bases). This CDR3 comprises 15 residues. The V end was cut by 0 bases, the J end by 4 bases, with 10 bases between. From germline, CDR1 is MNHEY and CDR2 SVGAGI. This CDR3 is CASSYSQRAYNEQFF. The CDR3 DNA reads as TGTGCCAGCAGTTACTCGCAGCGGGCTTACAATGAGCAGTTCTTC.